These T cell receptor beta chains were read from a single sample in a study of blood T cell repertoires in COVID-19. Generated by immunoSEQ multiplex PCR, the TCRdb table keeps only in-frame clones and is missing some. The data show about 250,000 clones, with around nine tenths seen just once and approximately 1.3% held by the top ten. Sequencing input: peripheral blood. These receptors were collected from an elderly man with acute or convalescent COVID-19. Each CDR3 is given with its conserved first and last residue. Each record gives: clone size, J gene, D gene, V gene, CDR3 protein, CDR3 DNA. The D gene is left open where the match is weak. Expanded clones get a size class; other rows say once, few or many, or leave the size out.

>-|TRBJ2-3|-|TRBV5-4
CASSPVGGGADTQYF
TGTGCCAGCAGCCCGGTAGGAGGGGGGGCAGATACGCAGTATTTT
>once|TRBJ1-6|-|TRBV2
CASTPDGGANNSPLHF
TGTGCCAGCACCCCCGATGGAGGGGCCAATAATTCACCCCTCCACTTT
>-|TRBJ1-2|-|TRBV27
CASSPTSQWYGYTF
TGTGCCAGCAGTCCGACATCTCAATGGTATGGCTACACCTTC
>-|TRBJ2-4|-|TRBV7-9
CASSLDGRGTELAKNIQYF
TGTGCCAGCAGCTTAGATGGCAGGGGTACTGAACTAGCCAAAAACATTCAGTACTTC
>-|TRBJ2-5|TRBD2|TRBV7-2
CASSSTGLAGGSAETQYF
TGTGCCAGCAGCTCCACAGGACTAGCGGGGGGGTCGGCAGAGACCCAGTACTTC
>-|TRBJ1-1|-|TRBV7-9
CASSLARGAFF
TGTGCCAGCAGCTTAGCGCGGGGTGCTTTCTTT
>once|TRBJ1-2|-|TRBV12-3/TRBV12-4
CASSLDSYGYTF
TGTGCCAGCAGTTTAGACAGCTATGGCTACACCTTC
>-|TRBJ2-1|-|TRBV7-9
CASSLKRGPGNEQFF
TGTGCCAGCAGCTTAAAAAGGGGTCCTGGCAATGAGCAGTTCTTC
>-|TRBJ2-2|TRBD2|TRBV3-1/TRBV3-2
CASSRWTSGGSNTGELFF
TGTGCCAGCAGCCGCTGGACTAGCGGGGGGTCGAACACCGGGGAGCTGTTTTTT
>-|TRBJ2-1|-|TRBV27
CASSSDSSTQFF
TGTGCCAGCAGCTCGGACTCCTCCACGCAGTTCTTC
>-|TRBJ2-3|TRBD2|TRBV5-1
CASSFELAGEDTQYF
TGCGCCAGCAGCTTTGAACTAGCGGGAGAAGATACGCAGTATTTT
>-|TRBJ2-7|-|TRBV6-5
CASSYSLLAYEQYF
TGTGCCAGCAGTTACTCCTTATTAGCTTACGAGCAGTACTTC
>-|TRBJ1-2|-|TRBV2
CASRGGSYGYTF
TGTGCCAGCCGCGGGGGGTCGTATGGCTACACCTTC
>-|TRBJ2-7|-|TRBV29-1
CSVLGPVAEQYF
TGCAGCGTTCTGGGCCCCGTCGCGGAGCAGTACTTC
>-|TRBJ1-3|TRBD1|TRBV7-9
CASSLAGGDGNTIYF
TGTGCCAGCAGCCTAGCAGGGGGCGACGGAAACACCATATATTTT
>-|TRBJ1-6|-|TRBV3-1/TRBV3-2
CASSLGQNNSPLHF
TGTGCCAGCAGCCTGGGACAAAATAATTCACCCCTCCACTTT
>-|TRBJ1-1|TRBD1|TRBV27
CASRWGQAAFF
TGTGCCAGCAGATGGGGACAGGCAGCTTTCTTT
>-|TRBJ2-4|-|TRBV7-2
CASTSLAGKNIQYF
TGTGCCAGCACCTCCCTGGCAGGGAAAAACATTCAGTACTTC
>-|TRBJ2-7|TRBD1|TRBV6-5
CASSYRGQSETGQYF
TGTGCCAGCAGTTACCGGGGACAGAGCGAAACTGGGCAGTACTTC
>-|TRBJ2-3|-|TRBV6-1
CASSEEGLYTQYF
TGTGCCAGCAGTGAGGAGGGTCTGTATACGCAGTATTTT
>-|TRBJ2-1|-|TRBV7-2
CASSPLSGGSYNEQFF
TGTGCCAGCAGCCCCCTATCCGGTGGCTCCTACAATGAGCAGTTCTTC